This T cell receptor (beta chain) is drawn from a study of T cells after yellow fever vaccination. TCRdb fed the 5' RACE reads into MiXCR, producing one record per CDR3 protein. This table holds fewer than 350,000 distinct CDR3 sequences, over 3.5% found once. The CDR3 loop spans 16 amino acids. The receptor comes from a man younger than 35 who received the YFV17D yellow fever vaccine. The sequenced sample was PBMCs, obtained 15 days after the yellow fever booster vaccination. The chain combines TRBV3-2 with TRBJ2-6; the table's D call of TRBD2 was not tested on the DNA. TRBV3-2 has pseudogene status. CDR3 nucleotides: TGTGCCAGCTTACGGGACGGCAGCTCTGGGGCCAACGTCCTGACTTTC. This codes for CASLRDGSSGANVLTF.